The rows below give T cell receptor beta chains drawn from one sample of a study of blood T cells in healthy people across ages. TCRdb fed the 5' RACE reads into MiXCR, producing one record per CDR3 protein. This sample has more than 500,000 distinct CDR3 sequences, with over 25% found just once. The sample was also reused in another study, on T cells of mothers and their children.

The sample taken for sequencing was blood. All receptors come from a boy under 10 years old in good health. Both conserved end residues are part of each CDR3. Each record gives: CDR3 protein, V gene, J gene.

CDR3 protein: CASGTPGTQYF
V gene: TRBV12-3/TRBV12-4
J gene: TRBJ2-5

CDR3 protein: CASGDLNTGAHEQYF
V gene: TRBV2
J gene: TRBJ2-7

CDR3 protein: CASSPRTGGKQETQYF
V gene: TRBV7-9
J gene: TRBJ2-5

CDR3 protein: CASSTVTEAFF
V gene: TRBV12-3/TRBV12-4
J gene: TRBJ1-1

CDR3 protein: CASSSDQTKAYEQYF
V gene: TRBV5-1
J gene: TRBJ2-7

CDR3 protein: CASSLPPGQTNEKLFF
V gene: TRBV7-9
J gene: TRBJ1-4

CDR3 protein: CSAYGKSYLGDTQYF
V gene: TRBV20-1
J gene: TRBJ2-3

CDR3 protein: CASSGGTSGSETQYF
V gene: TRBV12-3/TRBV12-4
J gene: TRBJ2-5

CDR3 protein: CSASTGVYGIEYF
V gene: TRBV20-1
J gene: TRBJ2-5

CDR3 protein: CASSFGPDGEQFF
V gene: TRBV5-5
J gene: TRBJ2-1

CDR3 protein: CASSLYVPGELFF
V gene: TRBV3-1
J gene: TRBJ2-2

CDR3 protein: CASTFGGQRSSYEQYF
V gene: TRBV5-1
J gene: TRBJ2-7

CDR3 protein: CASSRLQGGIGEQYF
V gene: TRBV4-3
J gene: TRBJ2-7